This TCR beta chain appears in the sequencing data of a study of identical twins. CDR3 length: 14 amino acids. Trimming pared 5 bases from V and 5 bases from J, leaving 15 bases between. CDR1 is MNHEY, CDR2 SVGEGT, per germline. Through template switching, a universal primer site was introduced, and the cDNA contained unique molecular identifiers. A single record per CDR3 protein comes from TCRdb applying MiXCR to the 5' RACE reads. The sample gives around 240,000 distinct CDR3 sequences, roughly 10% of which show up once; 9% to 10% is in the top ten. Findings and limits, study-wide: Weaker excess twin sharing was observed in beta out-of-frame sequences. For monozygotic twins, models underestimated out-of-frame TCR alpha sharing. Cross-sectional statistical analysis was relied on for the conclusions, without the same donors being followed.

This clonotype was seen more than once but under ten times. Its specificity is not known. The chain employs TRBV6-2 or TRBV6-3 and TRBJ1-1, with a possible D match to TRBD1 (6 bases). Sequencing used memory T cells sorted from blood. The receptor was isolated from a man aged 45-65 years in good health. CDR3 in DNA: TGTGCCAGCAGTGACGGACAGATTCGGACTGAAGCTTTCTTT. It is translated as CASSDGQIRTEAFF.